The clone carrying this TCR beta chain was counted many times. The sample is drawn from a study of molecular identifiers for immune sequencing clone quantification. Deletions cut 4 bases from V and 3 bases from J, with 10 bases between. Per the germline V gene, CDR1 is SGHAT and CDR2 is FQDESV (reference sequence). CDR3 length equals 13 residues. TCRdb re-called the PCR reads with MiXCR, one entry per CDR3 protein. In the table there are under 600,000 distinct CDR3 sequences, around a fifth of which are singletons. The sequenced sample was naive CD8+ T cells from blood, with Jurkat cell RNA spiked in. Subset in this sample: FACS-sorted CD8+CD4-CCR7+CD45RA+ naive T cells. This receptor was identified in a human donor in good health. Some libraries in this study had Jurkat cell RNA spiked in. V and J are TRBV11-1 and TRBJ2-7; D is unresolved. CDR3 DNA: TGTGCCAGCAGCTCCGACAATTACTACGAGCAGTACTTC. Translating it yields CASSSDNYYEQYF.